This T cell receptor beta chain was profiled in a study of T cells expressing NK-cell markers. Across the whole study: Source material for TCR beta repertoires consisted of sorted CD3+CD56+NKG2C+, CD3+CD56+NKG2C- and CD3+CD56-NKG2C+ T cells.

Study-wide results and limits: The leading position in the CD3+CD56-NKG2C+ fraction of several donors also went to these clonotypes. Dominant NKG2C+ clonotypes were found to form about 1.0-7.0% of CD8+ T cells in five to seven donors.

Comment on this clonotype: Its specificity is not known.

No DNA is given; TCRdb re-called the 5' RACE reads and lists each CDR3 protein once. The sample holds roughly 23,000 distinct CDR3 sequences. This CDR3 contains 15 residues. Per the germline V gene, CDR1 is SGHDN and CDR2 is FVKESK. The chain combines TRBV14 with TRBJ2-7. Sequencing input: blood T cells: a sorted CD56 or NKG2C T cell subset, CD4+ or CD8+ T cells, or bulk PBMC T cells (not recorded which). The sequence came from a man aged 18-75 years in good health. CDR3 in amino acids: CASSQGLPPAYEQYF.